Below, 8 T cell receptor beta chains from the same sample are listed, as sequenced in a study of PD-L1 blockade in urothelial cancer. Sequencing was performed with immunoSEQ multiplex PCR; in TCRdb, only in-frame clones are kept and a portion is missing. The data show about 49,000 clones, approximately 79% seen once. As for time point: pretreatment peripheral blood. The sample was PBMCs, taken around atezolizumab (anti-PD-L1) treatment. Receptor source: a man in his 70s with urothelial cancer.

The V and J genes are TRBV28 and TRBJ1-1, with D uncertain. The CDR3 spans 13 residues. Germline V gene lookup returns CDR1 MDHEN and CDR2 SYDVKM. V lost 3 bases and J 11 bases, leaving 16 bases between the germline ends. The CDR3 sequence: CASSFLSGVLAFF. CDR3 sequence (DNA): TGTGCCAGCAGTTTCCTTTCCGGGGTTTTGGCTTTCTTT.

V is TRBV5-1 and J is TRBJ2-3; 15 bases fit TRBD2. This CDR3 comprises 19 residues. Germline-derived CDR1 and CDR2 are SGHRS and YFSETQ. V trimming: 2 bases; J trimming: 0 bases; junction bases outside the gene matches: 7. The CDR3 region has the DNA TGCGCCAGCAGCTTAGTAGGACTAGCGGGAGGGCCAAGCACAGATACGCAGTATTTT. This gives the protein CASSLVGLAGGPSTDTQYF. The full variable domain, with the rest looked up from reference TRBV5-1 and TRBJ2-3, is KAGVTQTPRYLIKTRGQQVTLSCSPISGHRSVSWYQQTPGQGLQFLFEYFSETQRNKGNFPGRFSGRQFSNSRSEMNVSTLELGDSALYLCASSLVGLAGGPSTDTQYFGPGTRLTVL.

V gene TRBV10-3 combines with J gene TRBJ1-4; D not resolved. CDR1 is ENHRY and CDR2 is SYGVKD in the germline V gene. This CDR3 region has 14 residues. V lost 6 bases to trimming and J lost 4 bases, with 12 bases between them. CDR3 nucleotide sequence: TGTGCCATCAGAAGTGAGGCCGTTAATGAAAAACTGTTTTTT. Translated: CAIRSEAVNEKLFF.

The gene calls are TRBV19 and TRBJ1-5; the match to TRBD1 covers 11 bases. In germline, CDR1 is LNHDA, CDR2 SQIVND (reference sequence). With V trimmed by 7 bases and J by 7 bases, 18 bases remained unmatched. CDR3 length: 18 residues. CDR3 loop: CASTDPTDRGRRGQPQHF. For the CDR3, the DNA is TGTGCCAGTACCGACCCGACGGACAGGGGGCGCCGAGGCCAGCCCCAGCATTTT.

This chain connects TRBV30 to TRBJ1-5; 8 positions match TRBD1. After removal of 2 bases from V and 5 bases from J, the junction contained 5 bases not matched to a gene. CDR1 is GTSNPN and CDR2 is SVGIG in the germline V gene (reference sequence). This CDR3 has 14 residues. CDR3 sequence: CAWSWQGAYQPQHF. CDR3 in DNA: TGTGCCTGGAGTTGGCAGGGGGCTTATCAGCCCCAGCATTTT. The full variable domain, in which reference TRBV30 and TRBJ1-5 provide the parts outside the CDR3, is SQTIHQWPATLVQPVGSPLSLECTVEGTSNPNLYWYRQAAGRGLQLLFYSVGIGQISSEVPQNLSASRPQDRQFILSSKKLLLSDSGFYLCAWSWQGAYQPQHFGDGTRLSIL.

This clone was seen a handful of times. In the same sample, other DNA sequences code for this CDR3. V and J are TRBV5-4 and TRBJ2-7, with TRBD1 matching over 11 bases. The CDR3 has 15 amino acids. Germline V gene lookup returns CDR1 SGHNT and CDR2 YYREEE (reference sequence). The V segment lost 4 bases and the J segment 3 bases; nucleotides outside the gene matches: 6. The CDR3 region has the DNA TGTGCCAGCAGCCCGGCCGGGACAGGGGGCTACGAGCAGTACTTC. The encoded protein is CASSPAGTGGYEQYF.

CDR3 coding DNA: TGTGCCAGCTGGGGGGAAGGATACGAGCAGTACTTC. This codes for CASWGEGYEQYF. The V gene is TRBV28, the J gene TRBJ2-7, with a weak D call TRBD2 (6 bases). The germline CDR1 and CDR2 sequences are MDHEN and SYDVKM. V lost 8 bases, J lost 4 bases, and 12 bases lay in between. The CDR3 totals 12 residues.

V gene TRBV10-3 combines with J gene TRBJ2-7; D might be TRBD2 (6 bases). The germline gives CDR1 ENHRY, CDR2 SYGVKD. This CDR3 is built from 14 residues. Deletions cut 2 bases from V and 0 bases from J, with 8 bases between. CDR3: CAISEGGFSYEQYF. The CDR3 nucleotides read TGTGCCATCAGTGAGGGGGGGTTCTCCTACGAGCAGTACTTC.